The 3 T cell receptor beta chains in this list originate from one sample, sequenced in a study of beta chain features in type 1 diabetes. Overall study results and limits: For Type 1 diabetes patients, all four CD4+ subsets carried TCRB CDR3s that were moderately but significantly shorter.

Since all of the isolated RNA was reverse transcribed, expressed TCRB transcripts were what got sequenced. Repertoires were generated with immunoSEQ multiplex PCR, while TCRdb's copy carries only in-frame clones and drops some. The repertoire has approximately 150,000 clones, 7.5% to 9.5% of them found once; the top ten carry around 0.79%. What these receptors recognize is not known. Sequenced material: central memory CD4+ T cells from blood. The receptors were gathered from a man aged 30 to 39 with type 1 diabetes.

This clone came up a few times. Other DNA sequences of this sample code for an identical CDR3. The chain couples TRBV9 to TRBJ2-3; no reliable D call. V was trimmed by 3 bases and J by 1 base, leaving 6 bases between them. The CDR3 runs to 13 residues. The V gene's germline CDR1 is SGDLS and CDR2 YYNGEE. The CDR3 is CASSDRGTDTQYF. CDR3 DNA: TGTGCCAGCAGCGATAGAGGCACAGATACGCAGTATTTT.

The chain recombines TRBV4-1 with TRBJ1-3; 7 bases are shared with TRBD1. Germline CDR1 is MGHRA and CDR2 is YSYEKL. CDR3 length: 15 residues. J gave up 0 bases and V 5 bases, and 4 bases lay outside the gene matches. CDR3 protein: CASSLDRTSGNTIYF. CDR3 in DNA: TGCGCCAGCAGCTTGGACAGGACCTCTGGAAACACCATATATTTT.

CDR3 sequence: CASIPRVSSYNSPLHF. Written as DNA, the CDR3 is TGTGCCAGCATCCCGCGGGTCAGCTCCTATAATTCACCCCTCCACTTT. J is TRBJ1-6 and V is TRBV6-6; the D is unclear. V lost 7 bases and J lost 0, with 13 bases in between. The CDR3 runs 16 residues. Germline V CDR1 and CDR2: MNHNY, SVGAGI (reference sequence).